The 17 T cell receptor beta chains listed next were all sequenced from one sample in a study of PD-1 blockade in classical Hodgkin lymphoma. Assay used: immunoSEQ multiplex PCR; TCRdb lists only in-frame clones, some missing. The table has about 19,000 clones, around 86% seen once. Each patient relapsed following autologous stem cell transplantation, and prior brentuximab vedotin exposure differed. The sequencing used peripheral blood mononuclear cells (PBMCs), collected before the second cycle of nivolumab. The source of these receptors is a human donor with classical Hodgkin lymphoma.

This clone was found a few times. The CDR3 DNA follows: TGTGCCAGCAGATTTTCTGGGACAGGGAACGATGAGCAGTTCTTC. Translating it yields CASRFSGTGNDEQFF. The rearrangement joins TRBV7-6 to TRBJ2-1; TRBD1 aligns across 9 bases. V lost 6 bases, J lost 8 bases, and 11 bases stayed unmatched. CDR1 and CDR2 (germline): SGHVS, FNYEAQ. There are 15 residues in the CDR3.

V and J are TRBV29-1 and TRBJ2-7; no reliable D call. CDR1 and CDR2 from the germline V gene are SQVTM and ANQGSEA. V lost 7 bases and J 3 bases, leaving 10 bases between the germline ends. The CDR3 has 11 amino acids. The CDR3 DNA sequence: TGCAGCGCTGTTGGTGTCTACGAGCAGTACTTC. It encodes CSAVGVYEQYF.

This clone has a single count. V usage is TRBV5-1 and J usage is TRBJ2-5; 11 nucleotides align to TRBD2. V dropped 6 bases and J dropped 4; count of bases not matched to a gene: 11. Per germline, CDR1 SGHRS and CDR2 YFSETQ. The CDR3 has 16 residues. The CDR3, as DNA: TGCGCCAGCACCCTTAGCGGGGGGGCACCGAGAGAGACCCAGTACTTC. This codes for CASTLSGGAPRETQYF. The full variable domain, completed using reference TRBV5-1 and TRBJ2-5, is KAGVTQTPRYLIKTRGQQVTLSCSPISGHRSVSWYQQTPGQGLQFLFEYFSETQRNKGNFPGRFSGRQFSNSRSEMNVSTLELGDSALYLCASTLSGGAPRETQYFGPGTRLLVL.

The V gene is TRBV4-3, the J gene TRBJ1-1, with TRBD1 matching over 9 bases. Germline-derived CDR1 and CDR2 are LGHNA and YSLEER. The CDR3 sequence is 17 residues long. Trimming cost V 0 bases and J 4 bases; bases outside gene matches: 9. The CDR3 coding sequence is TGCGCCAGCAGCCAAGATTGGGGACAGGGTTGGGGCACTGAAGCTTTCTTT. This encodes CASSQDWGQGWGTEAFF.

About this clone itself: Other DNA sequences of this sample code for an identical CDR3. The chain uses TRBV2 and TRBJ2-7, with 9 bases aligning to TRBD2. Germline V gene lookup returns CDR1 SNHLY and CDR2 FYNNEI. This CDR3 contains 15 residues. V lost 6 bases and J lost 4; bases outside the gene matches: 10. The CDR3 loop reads CASRGGRLAGYEQYF. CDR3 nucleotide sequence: TGTGCCAGCAGGGGGGGTCGGCTAGCGGGGTACGAGCAGTACTTC.

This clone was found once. The CDR3 protein is CASSLKVPGGATNEKLFF. The DNA for the CDR3 is TGCGCCAGCAGTTTAAAGGTCCCTGGGGGGGCAACTAATGAAAAACTGTTTTTT. The V gene is TRBV23-1, the J gene TRBJ1-4, with D maybe TRBD1 (5 bases). TRBV23-1 counts as an open reading frame of uncertain function. V was cut by 5 bases and J by 0 bases, with 19 bases left in between. The CDR3 contains 18 residues.

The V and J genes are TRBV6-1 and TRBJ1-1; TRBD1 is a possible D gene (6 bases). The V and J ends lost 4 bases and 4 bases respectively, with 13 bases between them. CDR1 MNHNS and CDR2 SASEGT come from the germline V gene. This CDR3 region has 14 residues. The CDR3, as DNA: TGTGCCAGCAGTGCTCTCGGGGGGGCCACTGAAGCTTTCTTT. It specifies CASSALGGATEAFF.

The CDR3 DNA sequence: TGTGCCAGCAGCTTAGGAGCGGGGGAGGCAGATACGCAGTATTTT. Protein sequence: CASSLGAGEADTQYF. V and J are TRBV5-4 and TRBJ2-3; 8 bases fit TRBD2. V dropped 2 bases and J dropped 4; count of bases not matched to a gene: 6. The CDR3 has 15 residues. CDR1 is SGHNT, CDR2 YYREEE, per germline (reference sequence).

CDR3 nucleotides: TGTGCCAGCAGCTTATTTGCCCGGGACAGGGGAGATACGCAGTATTTT. Amino acid sequence: CASSLFARDRGDTQYF. V usage is TRBV7-9 and J usage is TRBJ2-3; 10 bases align to TRBD1. Losses at the gene ends were 2 bases for V and 5 bases for J; bases not matched to a gene: 7. Germline values: CDR1 SEHNR, CDR2 FQNEAQ (reference sequence). The CDR3 consists of 16 residues.

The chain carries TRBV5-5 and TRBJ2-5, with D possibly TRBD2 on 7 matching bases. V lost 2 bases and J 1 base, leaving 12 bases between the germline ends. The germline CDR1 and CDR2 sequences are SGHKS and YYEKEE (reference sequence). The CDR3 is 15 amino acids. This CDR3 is CASSLTAGAQETQYF. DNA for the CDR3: TGTGCCAGCAGCTTAACGGCGGGGGCCCAAGAGACCCAGTACTTC.

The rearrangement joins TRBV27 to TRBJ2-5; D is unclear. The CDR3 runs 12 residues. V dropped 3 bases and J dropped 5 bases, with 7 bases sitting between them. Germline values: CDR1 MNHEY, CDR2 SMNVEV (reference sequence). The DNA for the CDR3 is TGTGCCAGCAGTTTGCTCCAGGAGACCCAGTACTTC. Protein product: CASSLLQETQYF.

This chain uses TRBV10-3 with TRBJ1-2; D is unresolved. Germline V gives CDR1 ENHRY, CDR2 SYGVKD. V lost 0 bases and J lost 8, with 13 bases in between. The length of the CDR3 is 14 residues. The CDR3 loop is CAISESLGLGGYTF. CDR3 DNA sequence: TGTGCCATCAGTGAGTCGTTAGGGCTCGGAGGCTACACCTTC.

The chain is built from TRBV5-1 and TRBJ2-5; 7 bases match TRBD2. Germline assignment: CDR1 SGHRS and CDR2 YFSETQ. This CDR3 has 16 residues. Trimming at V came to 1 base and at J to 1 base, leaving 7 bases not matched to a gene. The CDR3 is CASSLSPAGIQETQYF. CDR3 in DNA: TGCGCCAGCAGCTTGTCCCCAGCGGGGATCCAAGAGACCCAGTACTTC.

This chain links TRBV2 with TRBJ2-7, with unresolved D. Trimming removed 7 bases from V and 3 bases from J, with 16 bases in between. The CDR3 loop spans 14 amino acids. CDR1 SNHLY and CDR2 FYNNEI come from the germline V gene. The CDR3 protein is CASKGFSQVYEQYF. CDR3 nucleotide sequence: TGTGCCAGCAAAGGCTTTAGCCAGGTCTACGAGCAGTACTTC.

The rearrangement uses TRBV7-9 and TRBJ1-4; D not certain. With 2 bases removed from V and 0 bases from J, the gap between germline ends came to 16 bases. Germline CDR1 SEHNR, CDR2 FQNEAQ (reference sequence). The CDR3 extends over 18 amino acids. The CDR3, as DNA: TGTGCCAGCAGCTTAAGAGGGCTGCTCGGTGCAACTAATGAAAAACTGTTTTTT. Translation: CASSLRGLLGATNEKLFF.

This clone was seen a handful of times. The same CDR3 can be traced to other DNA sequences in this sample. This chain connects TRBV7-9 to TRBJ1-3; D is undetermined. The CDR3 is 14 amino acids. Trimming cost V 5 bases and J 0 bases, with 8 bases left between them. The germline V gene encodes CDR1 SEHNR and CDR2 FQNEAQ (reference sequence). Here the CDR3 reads CASSLWGSGNTIYF. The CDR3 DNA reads TGTGCCAGCAGCCTATGGGGCTCTGGAAACACCATATATTTT.

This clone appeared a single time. CDR3 sequence: CASSLETGGPYEQYF. DNA of the CDR3: TGCGCCAGCAGCTTGGAGACAGGAGGCCCCTACGAGCAGTACTTC. The rearrangement uses TRBV5-1 and TRBJ2-7, with TRBD1 as a possible D gene (6 bases). This CDR3 has 15 amino acids. V gave up 0 bases and J gave up 2 bases, with 12 bases separating them. Germline V gives CDR1 SGHRS, CDR2 YFSETQ.